This T cell receptor (beta chain) derives from a study of cytomegalovirus exposure and HLA in healthy donors. Study in general: The roughly 120 validation repertoires, a later analysis reported, used the same platform as the 550 to 700 repertoires from the first cohort. Study-wide findings and caveats: Among TCR beta chains, those listed as cytomegalovirus-associated numbered about 150. A classifier reportedly called cytomegalovirus status with high sensitivity and specificity. Most observed TCR sequences were rare, whereas some public TCRs were detected in many donors.

V lost 4 bases and J lost 1; bases outside the gene matches: 9. This CDR3 has 16 amino acids. Germline V lookup: CDR1 SGHNT, CDR2 YYREEE (reference sequence). As to this clone: Its target is unknown.

Sequencing used immunoSEQ multiplex PCR; TCRdb keeps in-frame clones, though not all of them. The table shows 200,000 or so clones, with roughly 83% occurring only once. The receptor was isolated from a woman between 18 and 30 years old in good health and CMV-seronegative. What was sequenced was PBMCs. The rearrangement uses TRBV5-4 and TRBJ1-1, with 8 bases lining up with TRBD1. Written as DNA, the CDR3 is TGTGCCAGCAGCCCAGAGGACAGGGAGTGGAACACTGAAGCTTTCTTT. As protein: CASSPEDREWNTEAFF.